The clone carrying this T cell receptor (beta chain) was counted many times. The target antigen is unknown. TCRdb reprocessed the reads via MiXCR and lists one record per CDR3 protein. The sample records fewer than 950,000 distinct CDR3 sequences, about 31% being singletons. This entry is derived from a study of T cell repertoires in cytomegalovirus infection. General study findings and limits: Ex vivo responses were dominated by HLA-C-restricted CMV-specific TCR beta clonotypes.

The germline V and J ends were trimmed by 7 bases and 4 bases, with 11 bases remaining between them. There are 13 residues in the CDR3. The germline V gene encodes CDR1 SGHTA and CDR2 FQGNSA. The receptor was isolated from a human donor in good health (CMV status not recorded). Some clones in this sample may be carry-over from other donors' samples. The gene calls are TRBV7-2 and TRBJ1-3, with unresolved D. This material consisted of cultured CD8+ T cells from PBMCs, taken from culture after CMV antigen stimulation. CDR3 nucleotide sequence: TGTGCCAGCACCCCTTTCTCGGGAAACACCATATATTTT. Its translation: CASTPFSGNTIYF.